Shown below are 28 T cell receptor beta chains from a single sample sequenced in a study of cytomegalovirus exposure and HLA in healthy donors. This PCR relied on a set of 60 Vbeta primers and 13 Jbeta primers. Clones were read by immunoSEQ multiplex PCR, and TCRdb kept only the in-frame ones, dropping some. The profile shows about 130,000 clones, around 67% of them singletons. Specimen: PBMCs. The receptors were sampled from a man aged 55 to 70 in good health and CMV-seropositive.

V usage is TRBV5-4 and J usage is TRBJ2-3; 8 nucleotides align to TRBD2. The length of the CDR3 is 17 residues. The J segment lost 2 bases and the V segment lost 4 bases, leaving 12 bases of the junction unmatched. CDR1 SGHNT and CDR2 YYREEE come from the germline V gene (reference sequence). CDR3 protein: CASSAGGRGGSTDTQYF. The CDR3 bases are TGTGCCAGCAGCGCCGGGGGTCGCGGGGGGTCCACAGATACGCAGTATTTT.

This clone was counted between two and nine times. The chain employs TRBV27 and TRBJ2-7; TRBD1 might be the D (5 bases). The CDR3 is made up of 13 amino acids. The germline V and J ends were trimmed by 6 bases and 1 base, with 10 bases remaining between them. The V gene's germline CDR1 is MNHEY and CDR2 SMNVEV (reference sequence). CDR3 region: CASRFTGSYEQYF. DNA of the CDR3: TGTGCCAGCAGATTCACAGGATCCTACGAGCAGTACTTC.

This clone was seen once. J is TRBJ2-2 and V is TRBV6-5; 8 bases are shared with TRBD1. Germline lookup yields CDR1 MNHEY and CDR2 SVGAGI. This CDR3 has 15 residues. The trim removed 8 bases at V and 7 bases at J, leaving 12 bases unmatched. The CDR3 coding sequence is TGTGCCAGCCTAACCCTGACAGGGGCGGGCGGGGAGCTGTTTTTT. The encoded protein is CASLTLTGAGGELFF.

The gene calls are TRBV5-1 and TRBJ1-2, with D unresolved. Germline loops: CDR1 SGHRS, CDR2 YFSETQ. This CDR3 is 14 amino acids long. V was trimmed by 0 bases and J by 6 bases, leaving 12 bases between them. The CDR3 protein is CASSLVLTGDGYTF. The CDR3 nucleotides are TGCGCCAGCAGCTTGGTGCTTACGGGTGATGGCTACACCTTC.

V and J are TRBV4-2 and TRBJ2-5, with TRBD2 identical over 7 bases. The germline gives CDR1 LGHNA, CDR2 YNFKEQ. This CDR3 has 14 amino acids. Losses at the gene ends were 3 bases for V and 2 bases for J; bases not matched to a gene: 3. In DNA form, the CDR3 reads TGTGCCAGCAGCCACGGACTAGGGCAAGAGACCCAGTACTTC. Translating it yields CASSHGLGQETQYF.

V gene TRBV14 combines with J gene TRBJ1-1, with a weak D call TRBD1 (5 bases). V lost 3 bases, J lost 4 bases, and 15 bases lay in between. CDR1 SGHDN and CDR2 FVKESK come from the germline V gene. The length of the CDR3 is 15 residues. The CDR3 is CASSHAGGLVTEAFF. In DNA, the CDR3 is TGTGCCAGCAGCCACGCTGGGGGGTTAGTCACTGAAGCTTTCTTT.

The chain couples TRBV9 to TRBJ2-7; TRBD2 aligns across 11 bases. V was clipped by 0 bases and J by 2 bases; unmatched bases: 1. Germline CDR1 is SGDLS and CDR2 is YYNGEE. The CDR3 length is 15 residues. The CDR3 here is CASSVVLAGAYEQYF. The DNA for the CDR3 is TGTGCCAGCAGCGTAGTACTAGCGGGGGCCTACGAGCAGTACTTC.

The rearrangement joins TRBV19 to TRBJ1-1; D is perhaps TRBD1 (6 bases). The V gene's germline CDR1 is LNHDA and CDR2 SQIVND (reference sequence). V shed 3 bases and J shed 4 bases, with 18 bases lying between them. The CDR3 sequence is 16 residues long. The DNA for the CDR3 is TGTGCCAGTAGTATTAGAACTACAGGGTCTGGCACTGAAGCTTTCTTT. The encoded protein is CASSIRTTGSGTEAFF. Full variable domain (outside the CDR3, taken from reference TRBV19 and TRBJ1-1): DGGITQSPKYLFRKEGQNVTLSCEQNLNHDAMYWYRQDPGQGLRLIYYSQIVNDFQKGDIAEGYSVSREKKESFPLTVTSAQKNPTAFYLCASSIRTTGSGTEAFFGQGTRLTVV.

CDR3 residues: CAWSGGLATNEKLFF. The CDR3 bases are TGTGCCTGGAGCGGGGGGCTTGCAACTAATGAAAAACTGTTTTTT. The chain combines TRBV30 with TRBJ1-4; maybe TRBD1 (6 bases). The germline V and J ends were trimmed by 3 bases and 0 bases, with 11 bases remaining between them. Germline V gene data show CDR1 as GTSNPN and CDR2 as SVGIG (reference sequence). This CDR3 is 15 amino acids long.

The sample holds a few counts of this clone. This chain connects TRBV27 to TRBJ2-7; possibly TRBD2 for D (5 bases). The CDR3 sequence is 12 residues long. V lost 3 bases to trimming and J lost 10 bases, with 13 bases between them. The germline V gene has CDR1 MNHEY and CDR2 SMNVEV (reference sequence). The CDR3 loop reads CASSFSGNQQYF. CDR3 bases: TGTGCCAGCAGTTTTTCGGGAAATCAACAGTACTTC.

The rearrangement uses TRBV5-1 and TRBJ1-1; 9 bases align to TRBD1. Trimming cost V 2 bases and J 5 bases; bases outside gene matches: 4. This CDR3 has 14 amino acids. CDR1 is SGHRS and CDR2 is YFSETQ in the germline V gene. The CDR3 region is CASSLQGAGTEAFF. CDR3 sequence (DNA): TGCGCCAGCAGCTTACAGGGGGCTGGGACTGAAGCTTTCTTT.

CDR3: CASSLYGPLQETQYF. The CDR3 coding sequence is TGCGCCAGCAGCTTGTACGGTCCCCTTCAAGAGACCCAGTACTTC. This chain uses TRBV5-1 with TRBJ2-5; D call uncertain. The V gene's germline CDR1 is SGHRS and CDR2 YFSETQ. V was cut by 1 base and J by 2 bases, with 12 bases left in between. The CDR3 loop spans 15 amino acids.

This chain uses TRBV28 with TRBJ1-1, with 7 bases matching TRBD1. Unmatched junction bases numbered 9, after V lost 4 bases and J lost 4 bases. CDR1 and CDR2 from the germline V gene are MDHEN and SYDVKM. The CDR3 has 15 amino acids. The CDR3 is CASSSQTTGVTEAFF. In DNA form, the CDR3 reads TGTGCCAGCAGTTCCCAAACAACAGGGGTCACTGAAGCTTTCTTT.

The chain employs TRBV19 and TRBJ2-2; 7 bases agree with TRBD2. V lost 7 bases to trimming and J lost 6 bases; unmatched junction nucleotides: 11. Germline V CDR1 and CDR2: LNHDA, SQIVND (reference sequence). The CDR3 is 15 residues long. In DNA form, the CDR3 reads TGTGCCAGTACCCCGCTCCTAGCGGCCCCCGGGGAGCTGTTTTTT. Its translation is CASTPLLAAPGELFF.

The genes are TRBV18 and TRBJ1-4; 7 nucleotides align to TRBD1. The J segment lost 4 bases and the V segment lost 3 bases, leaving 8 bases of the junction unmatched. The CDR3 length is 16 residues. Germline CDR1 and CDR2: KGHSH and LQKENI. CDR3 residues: CASSPPDRNLNEKLFF. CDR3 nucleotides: TGTGCCAGCTCACCGCCGGACAGGAACCTTAATGAAAAACTGTTTTTT.

The CDR3 loop reads CASSGRDRGFGEKLFF. In DNA form, the CDR3 reads TGTGCCAGCAGCGGACGGGACAGGGGATTCGGGGAAAAACTGTTTTTT. The chain couples TRBV9 to TRBJ1-4; the match to TRBD1 covers 10 bases. The germline CDR1 and CDR2 sequences are SGDLS and YYNGEE. This CDR3 contains 16 residues. J lost 8 bases, V lost 3 bases, and 10 bases had no gene match.

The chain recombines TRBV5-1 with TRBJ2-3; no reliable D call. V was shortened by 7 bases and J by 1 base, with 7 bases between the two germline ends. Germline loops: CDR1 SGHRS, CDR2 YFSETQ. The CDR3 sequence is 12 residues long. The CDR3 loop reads CASHAGTDTQYF. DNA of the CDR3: TGCGCCAGCCACGCAGGCACAGATACGCAGTATTTT.

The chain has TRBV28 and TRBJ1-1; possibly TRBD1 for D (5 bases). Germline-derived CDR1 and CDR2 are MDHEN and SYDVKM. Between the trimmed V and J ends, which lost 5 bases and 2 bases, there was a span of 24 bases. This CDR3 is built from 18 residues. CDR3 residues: CASSLGLTKGLANTEAFF. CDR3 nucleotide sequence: TGTGCCAGCAGTCTAGGGCTTACAAAGGGGTTGGCAAACACTGAAGCTTTCTTT.

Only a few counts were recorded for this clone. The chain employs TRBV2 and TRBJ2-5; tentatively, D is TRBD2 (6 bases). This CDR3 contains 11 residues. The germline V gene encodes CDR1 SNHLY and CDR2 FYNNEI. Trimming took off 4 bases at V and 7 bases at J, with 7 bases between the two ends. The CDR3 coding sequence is TGTGCCAGCAGTGTGGAGGGGACCCAGTACTTC. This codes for CASSVEGTQYF. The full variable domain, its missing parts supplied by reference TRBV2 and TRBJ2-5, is EPEVTQTPSHQVTQMGQEVILRCVPISNHLYFYWYRQILGQKVEFLVSFYNNEISEKSEIFDDQFSVERPDGSNFTLKIRSTKLEDSAMYFCASSVEGTQYFGPGTRLLVL.

CDR3 DNA sequence: TGTGCCAGCAGCTTCGGGACAGGGGGCTACGAGCAGTACTTC. Encoded protein: CASSFGTGGYEQYF. The J gene is TRBJ2-7, the V gene TRBV7-9; TRBD1 agrees at 11 bases. This CDR3 is 14 amino acids long. The V and J ends lost 3 bases and 3 bases, in that order; junction bases with no gene match: 1. CDR1 SEHNR and CDR2 FQNEAQ come from the germline V gene (reference sequence).

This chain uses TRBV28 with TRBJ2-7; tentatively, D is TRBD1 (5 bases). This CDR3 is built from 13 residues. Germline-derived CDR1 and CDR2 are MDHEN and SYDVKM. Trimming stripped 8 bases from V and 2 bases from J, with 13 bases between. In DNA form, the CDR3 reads TGTGCCAGCTGTAATACGGACACCTACGAGCAGTACTTC. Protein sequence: CASCNTDTYEQYF.

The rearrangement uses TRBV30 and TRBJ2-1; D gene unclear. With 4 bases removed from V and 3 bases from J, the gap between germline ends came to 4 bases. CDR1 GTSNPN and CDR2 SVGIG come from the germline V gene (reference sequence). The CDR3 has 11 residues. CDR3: CAWNFYNEQFF. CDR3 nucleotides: TGTGCCTGGAACTTCTACAATGAGCAGTTCTTC.

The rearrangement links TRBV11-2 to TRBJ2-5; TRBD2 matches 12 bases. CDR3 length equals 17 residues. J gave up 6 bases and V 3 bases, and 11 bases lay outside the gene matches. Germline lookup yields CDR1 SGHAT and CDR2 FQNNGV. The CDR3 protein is CASSFSSLAGGRQTQYF. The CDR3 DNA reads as TGTGCCAGCAGCTTTAGTTCACTAGCGGGGGGTAGGCAGACCCAGTACTTC.

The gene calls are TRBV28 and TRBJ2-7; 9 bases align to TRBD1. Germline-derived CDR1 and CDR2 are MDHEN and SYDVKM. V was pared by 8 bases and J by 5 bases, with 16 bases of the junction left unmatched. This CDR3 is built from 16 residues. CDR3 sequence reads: CASRSLGQGIGNEQYF. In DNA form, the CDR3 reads TGTGCCAGCCGCTCACTCGGACAGGGGATAGGGAACGAGCAGTACTTC.

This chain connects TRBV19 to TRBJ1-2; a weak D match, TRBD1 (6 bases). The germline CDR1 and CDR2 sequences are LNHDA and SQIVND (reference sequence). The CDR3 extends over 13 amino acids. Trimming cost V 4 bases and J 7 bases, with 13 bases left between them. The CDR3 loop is CASSSTQGSGYTF. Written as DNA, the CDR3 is TGTGCCAGTAGTAGCACACAGGGATCTGGCTACACCTTC.

This CDR3 reads CASSVVGGSDTQYF. CDR3 DNA: TGTGCCAGCAGCGTAGTCGGGGGGTCAGATACGCAGTATTTT. V is TRBV9 and J is TRBJ2-3; TRBD2 aligns across 7 bases. The trim removed 0 bases at V and 4 bases at J, leaving 2 bases unmatched. CDR3 size: 14 residues. Germline V gives CDR1 SGDLS, CDR2 YYNGEE. Filled out from reference TRBV9 and TRBJ2-3, the complete variable domain reads DSGVTQTPKHLITATGQRVTLRCSPRSGDLSVYWYQQSLDQGLQFLIQYYNGEERAKGNILERFSAQQFPDLHSELNLSSLELGDSALYFCASSVVGGSDTQYFGPGTRLTVL.

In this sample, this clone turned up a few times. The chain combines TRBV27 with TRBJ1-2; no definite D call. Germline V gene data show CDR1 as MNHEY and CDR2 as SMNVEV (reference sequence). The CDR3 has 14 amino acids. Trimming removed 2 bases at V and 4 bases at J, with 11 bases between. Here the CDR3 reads CASSLKGEGYGYTF. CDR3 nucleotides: TGTGCCAGCAGTTTAAAGGGAGAGGGCTATGGCTACACCTTC.

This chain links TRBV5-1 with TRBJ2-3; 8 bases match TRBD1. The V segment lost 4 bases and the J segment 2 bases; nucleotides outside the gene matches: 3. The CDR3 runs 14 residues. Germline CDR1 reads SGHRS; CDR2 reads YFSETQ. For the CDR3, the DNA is TGCGCCAGCAGCGTGGGACAGGACACAGATACGCAGTATTTT. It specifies CASSVGQDTDTQYF.